Shown below are 24 T cell receptor beta chains from a single sample sequenced in a study of tumor-infiltrating lymphocytes in oesophageal squamous cell carcinoma. TCRdb redid the calling of the PCR reads with MiXCR, one entry per CDR3 protein. The sample has about 12,000 distinct CDR3 sequences, 45% to 65% seen once. Sequencing used esophageal tumor tissue. The receptors here all came from a female donor with esophageal squamous cell carcinoma.

The chain links TRBV7-2 to TRBJ2-4, with 8 positions matching TRBD2. The DNA end is more similar to TRBJ2-1, so the J call may be wrong. The CDR3 loop spans 15 amino acids. From germline, CDR1 is SGHTA and CDR2 FQGNSA. CDR3 loop: CASSLAGGGTYEQFF. In DNA form, the CDR3 reads TGTGCCAGCAGCTTAGCAGGCGGGGGGACCTACGAGCAGTTCTTC.

The V and J genes are TRBV7-8 and TRBJ2-5; possible D gene TRBD2, 5 bases. Germline CDR1 and CDR2: SGHVS and FQNEAQ. CDR3 length: 15 residues. V was cut by 5 bases and J by 2 bases, with 15 bases left in between. The CDR3 DNA sequence: TGTGCCAGCAGCCCCGACGGGCGACTACAAGAGACCCAGTACTTC. This translates into CASSPDGRLQETQYF.

V and J are TRBV6-1 and TRBJ2-7; D gene unclear. Trimming left V 0 bases short and J 4 bases short, with 7 bases between. The CDR3 spans 13 residues. The germline V gene encodes CDR1 MNHNS and CDR2 SASEGT. CDR3 residues: CASSEALRYEQYF. The CDR3 DNA is TGTGCCAGCAGTGAAGCCTTGAGGTACGAGCAGTACTTC.

This clonotype showed up just a few times. The chain employs TRBV7-6 and TRBJ1-1, with D perhaps TRBD1 (5 bases). This CDR3 spans 14 amino acids. Between the trimmed V and J ends, which lost 2 bases and 1 base, there was a span of 8 bases. Germline V lookup: CDR1 SGHVS, CDR2 FNYEAQ. The CDR3 DNA is TGTGCCAGCAGCTTACAGGGCCCGAACACTGAAGCTTTCTTT. This codes for CASSLQGPNTEAFF.

In this sample, this clonotype turned up many times. The junction and the germline gene differ at one end; a read error may be behind it. The J gene is TRBJ2-1, the V gene TRBV7-2; 8 bases are shared with TRBD1. The germline CDR1 and CDR2 sequences are SGHTA and FQGNSA. The CDR3 length is 15 residues. The CDR3 nucleotides are TGTGCCAGCAGCTGGGGACAGGTTTTAGATTCACCCCTCCACTTC. This sequence encodes CASSWGQVLDSPLHF.

This clonotype was picked up one time. This rearrangement joins TRBV7-4 to TRBJ1-1; tentatively, D is TRBD1 (5 bases). Trimming left V 4 bases short and J 4 bases short, with 13 bases between. The germline V gene has CDR1 SGHVT and CDR2 SQSDAQ. The CDR3 totals 14 residues. CDR3 in amino acids: CASSSPGLSTEAFF. The CDR3 DNA sequence: TGTGCCAGCAGCTCGCCAGGGTTAAGCACTGAAGCTTTCTTT.

This clonotype appeared a few times. The chain has TRBV7-2 and TRBJ2-7; no reliable D call. The CDR3 extends over 11 amino acids. Germline CDR1 is SGHTA and CDR2 is FQGNSA. Trimming took off 3 bases at V and 4 bases at J, with 4 bases between the two ends. The CDR3 nucleotides read TGTGCCAGCAGCTTTAAGTACGAGCAGTACTTC. Translated: CASSFKYEQYF.

This clonotype has just a few counts. This chain links TRBV7-6 with TRBJ2-1, with 7 bases aligning to TRBD1. J lost 7 bases, V lost 1 base, and 7 bases had no gene match. This CDR3 region has 15 residues. CDR1 is SGHVS, CDR2 FNYEAQ, per germline. The CDR3 protein is CASSLDRGVSNEQFF. The CDR3 nucleotides read TGTGCCAGCAGCTTAGACAGGGGCGTTTCGAATGAGCAGTTCTTC.

Worth noting for this clonotype: One junction end does not reproduce the germline sequence, and a read error may be involved. The rearrangement joins TRBV7-2 to TRBJ2-4; TRBD1 matches 9 bases. Germline V gene sequence: CDR1 SGHTA, CDR2 FQGNSA. This CDR3 region has 12 residues. The DNA of the CDR3 is TGTGCCAGCAGCTTAGGGAGGACAGGGGACACCTTC. Amino acids: CASSLGRTGDTF.

This clonotype showed up just a few times. The J gene is TRBJ2-2, the V gene TRBV7-3, with unresolved D. The CDR3 covers 12 residues. Germline V gene data show CDR1 as SGHTA and CDR2 as FQGTGA. The V gene lost 1 base and the J gene lost 6 bases, with 3 bases spanning the gap. Here the CDR3 reads CASSLRAGELFF. The CDR3, as DNA: TGTGCCAGCAGCTTAAGGGCCGGGGAGCTGTTTTTT.

This clonotype was seen a few times. The chain links TRBV6-1 to TRBJ2-2; D not resolved. The length of the CDR3 is 11 residues. V was clipped by 7 bases and J by 1 base, with 1 base between them. CDR1 is MNHNS, CDR2 SASEGT, per germline. The CDR3, as DNA: TGTGCCAGCAAGAACACCGGGGAGCTGTTTTTT. Amino acid sequence: CASKNTGELFF.

V and J are TRBV10-3 and TRBJ2-3; D gene uncertain. The J call may not be correct, given that the DNA end is closer to TRBJ2-5. The CDR3 contains 12 residues. Germline CDR1 and CDR2: ENHRY and SYGVKD. CDR3 residues: CAISEETETQYF. The CDR3 nucleotides read TGTGCCATCAGTGAAGAAACCGAGACCCAGTACTTC.

The rearrangement links TRBV7-2 to TRBJ2-5, with 7 bases that match TRBD1. V was pared by 1 base and J by 14 bases, with 13 bases of the junction left unmatched. Germline V gene lookup returns CDR1 SGHTA and CDR2 FQGNSA. The CDR3 is 14 amino acids. In nucleotides, the CDR3 is TGTGCCAGCAGCTTAGGTGTAGGGGGACAGACCCCTTACTTC. Its translation is CASSLGVGGQTPYF.

This chain uses TRBV27 with TRBJ2-5, with D perhaps TRBD1 or TRBD2 (5 bases each). Germline lookup yields CDR1 MNHEY and CDR2 SMNVEV (reference sequence). Deletions cut 5 bases from V and 1 base from J, with 14 bases between. This CDR3 region has 15 residues. The CDR3 DNA is TGTGCCAGCAGTCCACTGGGGGAAGTCCAAGAGACCCAGTACTTC. Amino acids: CASSPLGEVQETQYF.

This sequence joins TRBV7-6 and TRBJ2-7, with 14 bases aligning to TRBD2. V dropped 5 bases and J dropped 3; count of bases not matched to a gene: 6. The CDR3 has 16 amino acids. Germline V lookup: CDR1 SGHVS, CDR2 FNYEAQ. The CDR3 loop is CASSPKTSGGVYEQYF. As DNA, the CDR3 is TGTGCCAGCAGCCCGAAGACTAGCGGGGGGGTCTACGAGCAGTACTTC.

This chain links TRBV12-3 or TRBV12-4 with TRBJ1-3, with D maybe TRBD1 (6 bases). This CDR3 has 16 amino acids. V lost 1 base, J lost 2 bases, and 12 bases lay in between. CDR3 sequence reads: CASSLGMGAAGNTIYF. The CDR3 DNA reads as TGTGCCAGCAGTTTAGGTATGGGGGCGGCTGGAAACACCATATATTTT.

The rearrangement joins TRBV6-2 or TRBV6-3 to TRBJ2-6; D may be TRBD2 (6 bases). The CDR3 spans 16 residues. V lost 2 bases to trimming and J lost 2 bases, with 10 bases between them. The germline CDR1 and CDR2 sequences are MNHEY and SVGEGT. The CDR3 DNA reads as TGTGCCAGCAGTTACGCGCGGGGCGCTGGGGCCAACGTCCTGACTTTC. This gives the protein CASSYARGAGANVLTF.

This clonotype was observed once. The chain recombines TRBV5-4 with TRBJ2-1; 8 bases line up with TRBD1. Germline CDR1 reads SGHNT; CDR2 reads YYREEE (reference sequence). The CDR3 covers 16 residues. V was pared by 0 bases and J by 1 base, with 3 bases of the junction left unmatched. The CDR3 bases are TGTGCCAGCAGCTTGGTTCGGACAGGGTCCTACAATGAGCAGTTCTTC. The encoded protein is CASSLVRTGSYNEQFF.

This clonotype was picked up many times. The rearrangement links TRBV19 to TRBJ2-6; tentative D call: TRBD1 (5 bases). This CDR3 is 16 amino acids long. V shed 4 bases and J shed 0 bases, with 10 bases lying between them. The germline V gene has CDR1 LNHDA and CDR2 SQIVND (reference sequence). The CDR3: CASSKTVLSGANVLTF. The CDR3 DNA follows: TGTGCCAGTAGTAAGACAGTCCTCTCTGGGGCCAACGTCCTGACTTTC.

This clonotype was recorded a few times. The chain employs TRBV25-1 and TRBJ2-5; D is possibly TRBD1 (6 bases). The CDR3 is 14 residues long. Germline V gives CDR1 MGHDK, CDR2 SYGVNS. Trimming cost V 4 bases and J 6 bases, with 15 bases left between them. The CDR3 is CASSVGQVIQTQYF. The CDR3 region has the DNA TGTGCCAGCAGTGTGGGACAAGTTATACAGACCCAGTACTTC.

This clonotype was seen many times. The chain is built from TRBV2 and TRBJ2-5; no clear D. V lost 8 bases and J 0 bases, leaving 7 bases between the germline ends. There are 12 residues in the CDR3. Germline CDR1 SNHLY, CDR2 FYNNEI. In nucleotides, the CDR3 is TGTGCCAGCGGCGTGTACCAAGAGACCCAGTACTTC. It encodes CASGVYQETQYF.

The chain carries TRBV6-9 and TRBJ2-1, with 10 bases identical to TRBD2. CDR1 MNHGY and CDR2 SVAAGI come from the germline V gene. J lost 7 bases, V lost 2 bases, and 5 bases had no gene match. The CDR3 sequence is 15 residues long. The CDR3 DNA follows: TGTGCCAGCAGTTATGCTAGCGGGAGATCGAATGAGCAGTTCTTC. This sequence encodes CASSYASGRSNEQFF.

The chain couples TRBV7-2 to TRBJ2-5; unclear D gene. Germline CDR1 and CDR2: SGHTA and FQGNSA. The CDR3 covers 14 residues. V was cut by 2 bases and J by 2 bases, with 9 bases left in between. CDR3 in DNA: TGTGCCAGCAGCTTATTCGGGCCTCAAGAGACCCAGTACTTC. This codes for CASSLFGPQETQYF.

The chain is built from TRBV12-3 or TRBV12-4 and TRBJ2-3; D may be TRBD2 (6 bases). V was trimmed by 4 bases and J by 4 bases, leaving 18 bases between them. This CDR3 comprises 16 residues. The CDR3 DNA is TGTGCCAGCAGTTCCCGACTAGTTAGGACCTCAGATACGCAGTATTTT. Its translation: CASSSRLVRTSDTQYF.